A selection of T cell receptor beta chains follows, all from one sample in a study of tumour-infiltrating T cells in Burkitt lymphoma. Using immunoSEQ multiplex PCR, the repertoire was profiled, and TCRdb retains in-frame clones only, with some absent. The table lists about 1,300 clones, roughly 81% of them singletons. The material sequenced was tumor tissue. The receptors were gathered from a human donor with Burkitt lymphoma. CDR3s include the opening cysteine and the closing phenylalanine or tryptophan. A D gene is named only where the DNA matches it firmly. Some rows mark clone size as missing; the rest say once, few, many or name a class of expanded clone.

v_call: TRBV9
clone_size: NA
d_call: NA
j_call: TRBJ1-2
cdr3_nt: TGTGCCAGCAGCGTAGATACAGGGAACTATGGCTACACCTTC
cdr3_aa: CASSVDTGNYGYTF

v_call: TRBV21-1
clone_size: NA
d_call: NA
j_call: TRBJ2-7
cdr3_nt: TGTGCCAGCAGCAAATTTAGAGCGGGAGGCTCCTACGAGCAGTACTTC
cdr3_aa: CASSKFRAGGSYEQYF

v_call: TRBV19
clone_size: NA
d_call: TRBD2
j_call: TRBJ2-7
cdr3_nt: TGTGCCAGTAGTATAACTGGGGAGGGATACGAGCAGTACTTC
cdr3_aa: CASSITGEGYEQYF

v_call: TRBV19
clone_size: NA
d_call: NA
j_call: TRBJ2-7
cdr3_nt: TGTGCCAGTAGTATAGCGAGGGGTGAGGCTTACGAGCAGTACTTC
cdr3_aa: CASSIARGEAYEQYF

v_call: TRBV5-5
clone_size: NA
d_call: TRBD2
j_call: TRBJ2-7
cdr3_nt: TGTGCCAGCAGATTGACTAGCGGGGGGCTCTACGAGCAGTACTTC
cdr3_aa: CASRLTSGGLYEQYF

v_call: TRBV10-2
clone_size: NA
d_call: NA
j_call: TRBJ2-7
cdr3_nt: TGCACCAGCAGTGATAATTTTCCCTACGAGCAGTACTTC
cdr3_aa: CTSSDNFPYEQYF

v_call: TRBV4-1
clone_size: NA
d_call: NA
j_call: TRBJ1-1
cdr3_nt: TGCGCCAGCAGCCAAGAAACAGGGAACATTGAAGCTTTCTTT
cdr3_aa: CASSQETGNIEAFF

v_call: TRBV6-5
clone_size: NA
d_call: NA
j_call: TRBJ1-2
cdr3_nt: TGTGCCAGCAGTATCCGGTTAAGCTATGGCTACACCTTC
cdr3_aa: CASSIRLSYGYTF

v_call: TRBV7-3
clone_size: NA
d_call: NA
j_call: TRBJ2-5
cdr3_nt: TGTGCCAGCAGCTTAAAGGCCCTGGGGGCCGGGACACTCCAAGAGACCCAGTACTTC
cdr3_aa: CASSLKALGAGTLQETQYF

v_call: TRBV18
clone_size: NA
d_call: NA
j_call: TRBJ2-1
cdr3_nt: TGTGCCAGCTCACAGGAGTACAATGAGCAGTTCTTC
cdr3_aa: CASSQEYNEQFF

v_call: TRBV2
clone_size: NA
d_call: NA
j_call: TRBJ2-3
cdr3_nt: TGTGCCAGCAGCTTTGACGGGAAAGATACGCAGTATTTT
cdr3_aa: CASSFDGKDTQYF

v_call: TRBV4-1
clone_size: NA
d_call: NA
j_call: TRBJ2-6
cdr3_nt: TGCGCCAGCAGTCAACATACGACAGGCACTCTGGGAGCCAACGTCCTGACTTTC
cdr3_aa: CASSQHTTGTLGANVLTF

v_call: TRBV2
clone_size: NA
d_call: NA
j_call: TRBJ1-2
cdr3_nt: TGTGCCAGCAGTGAGGTGGGCGCCGACTATGGCTACACCTTC
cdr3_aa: CASSEVGADYGYTF

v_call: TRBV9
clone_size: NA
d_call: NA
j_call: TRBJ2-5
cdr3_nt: TGTGCCAGCAGCGCGTACAGGGAGTCGGAGACCCAGTACTTC
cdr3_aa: CASSAYRESETQYF

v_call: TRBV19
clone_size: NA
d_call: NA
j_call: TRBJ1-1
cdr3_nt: TGTGCCAGTAGTACGAACACTGAAGCTTTCTTT
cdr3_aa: CASSTNTEAFF

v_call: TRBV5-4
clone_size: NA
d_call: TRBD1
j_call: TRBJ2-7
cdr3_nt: TGTGCCAGCAGCTTAACAGGGGGTCCCCACGAGCAGTACTTC
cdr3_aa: CASSLTGGPHEQYF

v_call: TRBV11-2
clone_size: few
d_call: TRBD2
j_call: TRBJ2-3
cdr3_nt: TGTGCCAGCAGCTTAGTTGAGGGACTAGCGGGATTTATAGATACGCAGTATTTT
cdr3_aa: CASSLVEGLAGFIDTQYF

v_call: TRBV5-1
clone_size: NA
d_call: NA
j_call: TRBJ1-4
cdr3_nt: TGCGCCAGCAGCCCGCGGCACGGGGCTAATGAAAAACTGTTTTTT
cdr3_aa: CASSPRHGANEKLFF

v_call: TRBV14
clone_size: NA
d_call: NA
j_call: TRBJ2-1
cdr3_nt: TGTGCCAGCAGCCAAGATGGCAGGGGTGAGCAGTTCTTC
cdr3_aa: CASSQDGRGEQFF

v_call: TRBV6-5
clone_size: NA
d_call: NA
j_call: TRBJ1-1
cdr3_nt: TGTGCCAGCAGTTACGATCCGAACACTGAAGCTTTCTTT
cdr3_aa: CASSYDPNTEAFF

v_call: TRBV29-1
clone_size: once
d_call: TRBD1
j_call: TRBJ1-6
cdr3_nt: TGCAGCGCGAGGGGGACAGGGGCCATTGGGTCACCCCTCCACTTT
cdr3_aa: CSARGTGAIGSPLHF

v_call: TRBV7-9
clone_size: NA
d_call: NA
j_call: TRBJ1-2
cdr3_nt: TGTGCCAGCAGAGATAGTCGGAGCTACACCTTC
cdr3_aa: CASRDSRSYTF